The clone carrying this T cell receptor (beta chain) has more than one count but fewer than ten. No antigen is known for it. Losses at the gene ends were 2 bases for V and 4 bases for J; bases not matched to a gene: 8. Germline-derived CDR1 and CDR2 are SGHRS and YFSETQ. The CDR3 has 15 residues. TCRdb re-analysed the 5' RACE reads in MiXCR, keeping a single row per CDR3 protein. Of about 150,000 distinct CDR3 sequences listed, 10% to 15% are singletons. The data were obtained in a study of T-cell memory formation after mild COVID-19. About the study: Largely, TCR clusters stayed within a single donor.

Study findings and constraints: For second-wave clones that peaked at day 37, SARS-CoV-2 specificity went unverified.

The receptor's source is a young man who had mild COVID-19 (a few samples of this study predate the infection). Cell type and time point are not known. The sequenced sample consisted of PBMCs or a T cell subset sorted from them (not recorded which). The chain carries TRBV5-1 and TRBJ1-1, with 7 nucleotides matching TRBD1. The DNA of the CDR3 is TGCGCCAGCAGCTTAGTAAGGACAGGACTCACTGAAGCTTTCTTT. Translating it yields CASSLVRTGLTEAFF.